This T cell receptor beta chain was identified in a study of Ad26.COV2.S vaccination and SARS-CoV-2 variants. Across the whole study: Intramuscular Ad26.COV2.S doses were given once or twice, 56 days apart. General study results and limits: Measurement of non-spike TCR breadth gave similar results in vaccine and placebo recipients.

Measured with immunoSEQ multiplex PCR; TCRdb has only the in-frame clones, and not every one. This repertoire shows under 400,000 clones, roughly 91% found once; its top ten account for more than 3%. Described treatment: roughly 18 received Ad26.COV2.S at low or high dose, single or two shots; five or six received placebo; per-sample allocation not given. Sampling was done on day 63 after the first vaccine or placebo injection. In the case of this clone: The antigen is undetermined.

This receptor was identified in a person between 18 and 65 years old who received the Ad26.COV2.S COVID-19 vaccine or a placebo. The input for sequencing was peripheral blood, taken in a trial of Ad26.COV2.S vaccine versus placebo.

CDR3 protein: CASSGQGGGRTYTF. Here the CDR3 DNA reads TGTGCCAGCAGCGGTCAGGGTGGAGGGCGGACCTACACCTTC. The rearrangement links TRBV5-8 to TRBJ1-2; tentative D call: TRBD1 (5 bases). CDR1 is SGHTS, CDR2 YDEGEE, per germline. There are 14 residues in the CDR3. Trimming left V 4 bases short and J 10 bases short, with 20 bases between.